Each of the 12 T cell receptor beta chains below was sequenced from the same sample in a study of cytomegalovirus exposure and HLA in healthy donors. PCR was performed using 60 Vbeta and 13 Jbeta primers. Sequencing used immunoSEQ multiplex PCR; TCRdb keeps in-frame clones, though not all of them. The repertoire holds 95,000 to 100,000 clones, with about 70% as singletons. Sequences were obtained from PBMCs. These receptor sequences come from a human donor in good health.

The chain is built from TRBV9 and TRBJ2-7; 7 positions agree with TRBD2. CDR1 is SGDLS, CDR2 YYNGEE, per germline. V was pared by 1 base and J by 2 bases, with 6 bases of the junction left unmatched. CDR3 length: 15 amino acids. The CDR3 sequence is CASSVSGGGPYEQYF. CDR3 bases: TGTGCCAGCAGCGTATCGGGGGGAGGCCCCTACGAGCAGTACTTC.

The V and J genes are TRBV2 and TRBJ2-7; TRBD1 is a possible D gene (5 bases). With 6 bases removed from V and 6 bases from J, the gap between germline ends came to 12 bases. Germline CDR1 reads SNHLY; CDR2 reads FYNNEI. The length of the CDR3 is 12 residues. As DNA, the CDR3 is TGTGCCAGCAGCTCCAGGGTTGGCGAGCAGTACTTC. It yields the protein CASSSRVGEQYF. Full variable domain (missing parts from reference TRBV2 and TRBJ2-7): EPEVTQTPSHQVTQMGQEVILRCVPISNHLYFYWYRQILGQKVEFLVSFYNNEISEKSEIFDDQFSVERPDGSNFTLKIRSTKLEDSAMYFCASSSRVGEQYFGPGTRLTVT.

This clone was observed a single time. The genes are TRBV19 and TRBJ1-4, with a weak D call TRBD1 (5 bases). Germline V gives CDR1 LNHDA, CDR2 SQIVND (reference sequence). There are 18 residues in the CDR3. V gave up 4 bases and J gave up 0 bases, with 18 bases separating them. CDR3 amino acids: CASSSGGRNLPTNEKLFF. CDR3 bases: TGTGCCAGTAGTAGCGGGGGAAGAAACCTACCAACTAATGAAAAACTGTTTTTT.

This clone has a count of ten or more. V and J are TRBV11-1 and TRBJ1-4; 10 bases align to TRBD1. CDR3 length equals 15 residues. Trimming cost V 3 bases and J 7 bases; bases outside gene matches: 5. Germline values: CDR1 SGHAT, CDR2 FQDESV (reference sequence). CDR3 in amino acids: CASSFRTGGGEKLFF. For the CDR3, the DNA is TGTGCCAGCAGCTTCCGGACAGGGGGTGGTGAAAAACTGTTTTTT. Full variable domain (remainder filled in from reference TRBV11-1 and TRBJ1-4): EAEVAQSPRYKITEKSQAVAFWCDPISGHATLYWYRQILGQGPELLVQFQDESVVDDSQLPKDRFSAERLKGVDSTLKIQPAELGDSAMYLCASSFRTGGGEKLFFGSGTQLSVL.

The chain uses TRBV10-3 and TRBJ1-1; TRBD1 matches at 7 bases. The CDR3 is 14 residues long. J lost 1 base, V lost 10 bases, and 9 bases had no gene match. CDR1 is ENHRY, CDR2 SYGVKD, per germline. The CDR3 spells CATSTRTGNTEAFF. The CDR3 DNA sequence: TGTGCCACCTCCACCCGGACAGGGAACACTGAAGCTTTCTTT.

CDR3 residues: CASRDRVMWAQHF. The CDR3, as DNA: TGTGCCAGCAGAGACAGGGTAATGTGGGCCCAGCATTTT. V usage is TRBV6-6 and J usage is TRBJ1-5; 7 bases match TRBD1. The CDR3 has 13 residues. CDR1 and CDR2 (germline): MNHNY, SVGAGI (reference sequence). The V and J ends lost 6 bases and 11 bases, in that order; junction bases with no gene match: 10.

The chain couples TRBV19 to TRBJ2-5; D might be TRBD2 (5 bases). Germline CDR1 and CDR2: LNHDA and SQIVND (reference sequence). Between the trimmed V and J ends, which lost 7 bases and 2 bases, there was a span of 14 bases. The length of the CDR3 is 14 residues. CDR3 bases: TGTGCCAGTAAGAAAGCGTGGACTCAAGAGACCCAGTACTTC. This codes for CASKKAWTQETQYF.

This rearrangement joins TRBV29-1 to TRBJ2-5; 7 positions agree with TRBD2. The junction had 4 bases not matched to a gene; V was cut back by 4 bases and J by 2 bases. The germline V gene encodes CDR1 SQVTM and CDR2 ANQGSEA. This CDR3 spans 13 amino acids. In DNA form, the CDR3 reads TGCAGCGTTGGGGGGGGGTTTCAAGAGACCCAGTACTTC. This gives the protein CSVGGGFQETQYF.

The chain combines TRBV6-5 with TRBJ2-4, with TRBD2 matching over 7 bases. The CDR3 loop spans 12 amino acids. Losses at the gene ends were 7 bases for V and 5 bases for J; bases not matched to a gene: 2. Germline CDR1 reads MNHEY; CDR2 reads SVGAGI. The CDR3, as DNA: TGTGCCAGCAAGGGAGGGGAAAACATTCAGTACTTC. Its protein is CASKGGENIQYF.

The rearrangement uses TRBV29-1 and TRBJ1-1; D uncertain. The CDR3 extends over 13 amino acids. The ends were cut back, 7 bases at V and 1 base at J, with 13 bases in the middle. Germline values: CDR1 SQVTM, CDR2 ANQGSEA. The CDR3 reads CSASGGRNTEAFF. The CDR3 nucleotides read TGCAGCGCAAGCGGTGGCAGGAACACTGAAGCTTTCTTT.

For the CDR3, the DNA is TGTGCCAGCAGTTTTAGATACAGGGGGCTAACGCCCCGTAGCACAGATACGCAGTATTTT. Its protein is CASSFRYRGLTPRSTDTQYF. The chain combines TRBV7-3 with TRBJ2-3; 9 nucleotides align to TRBD1. The CDR3 has 20 residues. J gave up 0 bases and V 6 bases, and 19 bases lay outside the gene matches. Germline-derived CDR1 and CDR2 are SGHTA and FQGTGA. The full variable domain, with the rest looked up from reference TRBV7-3 and TRBJ2-3, is GAGVSQTPSNKVTEKGKYVELRCDPISGHTALYWYRQSLGQGPEFLIYFQGTGAADDSGLPNDRFFAVRPEGSVSTLKIQRTERGDSAVYLCASSFRYRGLTPRSTDTQYFGPGTRLTVL.

The chain employs TRBV5-1 and TRBJ1-1; D uncertain. Looked up from germline, CDR1 is SGHRS and CDR2 is YFSETQ. This CDR3 contains 14 residues. V shed 0 bases and J shed 0 bases, with 6 bases lying between them. The CDR3 reads CASSLERLNTEAFF. The CDR3 DNA sequence: TGCGCCAGCAGCTTGGAACGGTTGAACACTGAAGCTTTCTTT.